The rows below give T cell receptor beta chains drawn from one sample of a study of identical twins. TCRdb redid the calling of the 5' RACE reads with MiXCR, one entry per CDR3 protein. The sample carries 510,000 or so distinct CDR3 sequences, about 16% recorded once. This same sample was also part of a study on yellow fever vaccine responses in identical twins.

Sample: CD4+ T cells sorted from blood. These receptors were collected from a woman under 30 in good health. Both conserved end residues are part of each CDR3. A D gene is named only where the DNA matches it firmly. Size values are once, few and many counts, or a class for expanded clones, and some rows have none.

TRBV12-3/TRBV12-4	.	TRBJ2-4	few	CASSLSTPKNIQYF	TGTGCCAGCAGTTTAAGCACTCCCAAAAACATTCAGTACTTC
TRBV12-3/TRBV12-4	.	TRBJ2-7	few	CASSLRADTPYEQYF	TGTGCCAGCAGTTTAAGGGCGGACACCCCCTACGAGCAGTACTTC
TRBV6-1	.	TRBJ1-3	few	CASSERRAPGNTIYF	TGTGCCAGCAGTGAACGCCGGGCCCCCGGGAACACCATATATTTT
TRBV2	TRBD1	TRBJ2-1	.	CASITRGSYNEQFF	TGTGCCAGCATTACCAGGGGGTCCTACAATGAGCAGTTCTTC
TRBV5-1	TRBD2	TRBJ2-7	few	CASSFTSGRGGEQYF	TGCGCCAGCAGCTTTACTAGCGGGAGAGGAGGGGAGCAGTACTTC
TRBV27	.	TRBJ2-1	.	CASSFRGPPNEQFF	TGTGCCAGCAGTTTCCGGGGCCCTCCCAATGAGCAGTTCTTC
TRBV12-3/TRBV12-4	.	TRBJ1-4	.	CASRFQGSTNEKLFF	TGTGCCAGCAGATTCCAGGGTTCCACTAATGAAAAACTGTTTTTT
TRBV7-9	TRBD2	TRBJ2-1	few	CASSLVPAGPFHEQFF	TGTGCCAGCAGCTTAGTCCCAGCGGGGCCCTTCCATGAGCAGTTCTTC
TRBV20-1	.	TRBJ2-2	.	CSARDRTTGELFF	TGCAGTGCTAGAGACCGGACCACCGGGGAGCTGTTTTTT
TRBV5-8	.	TRBJ1-2	.	CASSFLPSNYGYTF	TGTGCCAGCAGCTTTTTACCATCAAACTATGGCTACACCTTC
TRBV14	.	TRBJ2-5	few	CASSQAGRVRETQYF	TGTGCCAGCAGCCAAGCGGGAAGAGTGAGAGAGACCCAGTACTTC
TRBV2	TRBD1	TRBJ1-1	.	CASRPETGGNTEAFF	TGTGCCAGCAGGCCGGAGACAGGGGGGAACACTGAAGCTTTCTTT
TRBV4-1	TRBD2	TRBJ2-1	.	CASSQGTSRLNEQFF	TGCGCCAGCAGCCAAGGGACTAGCAGGCTCAATGAGCAGTTCTTC